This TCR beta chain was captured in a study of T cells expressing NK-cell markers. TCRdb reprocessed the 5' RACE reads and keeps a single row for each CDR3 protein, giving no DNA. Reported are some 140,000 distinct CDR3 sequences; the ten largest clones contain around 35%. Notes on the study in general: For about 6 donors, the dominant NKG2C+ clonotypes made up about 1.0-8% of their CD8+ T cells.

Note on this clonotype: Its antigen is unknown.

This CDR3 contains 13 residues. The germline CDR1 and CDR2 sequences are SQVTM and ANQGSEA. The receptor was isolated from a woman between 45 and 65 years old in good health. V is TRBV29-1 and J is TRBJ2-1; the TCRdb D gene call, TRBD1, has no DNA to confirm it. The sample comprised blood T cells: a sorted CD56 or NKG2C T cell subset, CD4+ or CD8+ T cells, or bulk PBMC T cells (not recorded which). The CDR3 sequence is CSVDGARDSEQFF.